This T cell receptor (beta chain) was documented in a study of regulatory T cells in long-lasting Graves disease. General study results and limits: Favored gene segments in persistent disease were TRBV28, TRBJ1-2 and TRBJ2-5.

The sample's time point: newly diagnosed GD, antithyroid drugs for less than 3 months. PBMCs provided the RNA from which the TCR library was made. Libraries of TCR beta came from iRepertoire HTBI primers plus Arm-PCR of CDR3 regions. MiXCR, applied by TCRdb to the multiplex PCR reads, yields one record per CDR3 protein. This sample carries some 250,000 distinct CDR3 sequences, around 21% of them seen once, and the ten largest clones take more than 11%. Germline assignment: CDR1 SGDLS and CDR2 YYNGEE. V trimming: 1 base; J trimming: 4 bases; junction bases outside the gene matches: 5. There are 15 residues in the CDR3. For this clonotype: Its antigen is not known.

The sequences come from peripheral blood mononuclear cells (PBMCs), collected at new diagnosis, from a patient treated with antithyroid drugs. The rearrangement uses TRBV9 and TRBJ1-5, with 7 nucleotides matching TRBD1. The receptor comes from a female donor with Graves disease. The CDR3 reads CASSVSGRGNQPQHF. The CDR3 nucleotides read TGTGCCAGCAGCGTATCAGGCAGGGGGAATCAGCCCCAGCATTTT. The full variable domain, its missing parts supplied by reference TRBV9 and TRBJ1-5, is DSGVTQTPKHLITATGQRVTLRCSPRSGDLSVYWYQQSLDQGLQFLIQYYNGEERAKGNILERFSAQQFPDLHSELNLSSLELGDSALYFCASSVSGRGNQPQHFGDGTRLSIL.